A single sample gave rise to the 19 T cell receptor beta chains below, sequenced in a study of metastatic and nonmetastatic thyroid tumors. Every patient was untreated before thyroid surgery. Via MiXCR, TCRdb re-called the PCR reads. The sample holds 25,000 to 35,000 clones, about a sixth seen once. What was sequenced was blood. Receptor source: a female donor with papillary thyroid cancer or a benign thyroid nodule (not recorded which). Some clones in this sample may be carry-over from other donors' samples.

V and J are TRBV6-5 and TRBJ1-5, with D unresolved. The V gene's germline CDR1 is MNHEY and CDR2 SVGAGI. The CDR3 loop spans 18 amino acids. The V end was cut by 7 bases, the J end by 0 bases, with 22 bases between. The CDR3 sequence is CASILIPPVRDSNQPQHF. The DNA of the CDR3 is TGTGCCAGCATCCTCATTCCCCCGGTTCGAGATAGCAATCAGCCCCAGCATTTT.

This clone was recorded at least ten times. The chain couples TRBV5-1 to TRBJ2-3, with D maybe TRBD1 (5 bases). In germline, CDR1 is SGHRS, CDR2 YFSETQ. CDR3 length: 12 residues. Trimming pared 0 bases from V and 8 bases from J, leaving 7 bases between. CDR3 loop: CASSLGQGTQYF. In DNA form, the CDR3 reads TGCGCCAGCAGCTTGGGGCAGGGTACGCAGTATTTT.

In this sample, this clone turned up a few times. DNA for the CDR3: TGTGCCAGCAGAAAACAGGGGGGCCCTTACGAGCAGTACTTC. Its protein product is CASRKQGGPYEQYF. The chain couples TRBV6-1 to TRBJ2-7; 8 bases line up with TRBD1. The ends lost 6 bases at V and 4 bases at J; junction bases unmatched: 8. CDR3 length: 14 residues. Germline lookup yields CDR1 MNHNS and CDR2 SASEGT.

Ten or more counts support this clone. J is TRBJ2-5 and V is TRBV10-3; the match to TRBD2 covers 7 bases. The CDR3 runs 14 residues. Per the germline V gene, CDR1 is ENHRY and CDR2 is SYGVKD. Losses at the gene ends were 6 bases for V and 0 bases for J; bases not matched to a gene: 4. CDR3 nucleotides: TGTGCCATCAGGCGGGAGAAGAACCAAGAGACCCAGTACTTC. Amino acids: CAIRREKNQETQYF.

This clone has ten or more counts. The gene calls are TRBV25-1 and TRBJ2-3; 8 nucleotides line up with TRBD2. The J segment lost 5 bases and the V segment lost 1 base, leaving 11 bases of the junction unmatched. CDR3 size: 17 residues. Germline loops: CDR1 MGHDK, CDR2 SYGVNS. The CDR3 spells CASSESNSGERGDTQYF. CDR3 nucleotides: TGTGCCAGCAGTGAATCGAATAGCGGGGAAAGGGGAGATACGCAGTATTTT.

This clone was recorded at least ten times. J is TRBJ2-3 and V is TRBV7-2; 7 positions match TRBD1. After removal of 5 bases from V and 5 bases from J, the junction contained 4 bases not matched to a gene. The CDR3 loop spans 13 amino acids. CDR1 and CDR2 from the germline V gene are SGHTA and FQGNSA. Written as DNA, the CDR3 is TGTGCCAGCAGCCCCAGGGGGAGAGATACGCAGTATTTT. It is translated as CASSPRGRDTQYF.

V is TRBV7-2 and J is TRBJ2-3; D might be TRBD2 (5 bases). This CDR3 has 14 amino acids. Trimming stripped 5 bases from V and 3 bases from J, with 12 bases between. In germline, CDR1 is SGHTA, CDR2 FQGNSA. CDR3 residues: CASSRGLTTDTQYF. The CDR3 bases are TGTGCCAGCAGCAGAGGACTGACGACAGATACGCAGTATTTT.

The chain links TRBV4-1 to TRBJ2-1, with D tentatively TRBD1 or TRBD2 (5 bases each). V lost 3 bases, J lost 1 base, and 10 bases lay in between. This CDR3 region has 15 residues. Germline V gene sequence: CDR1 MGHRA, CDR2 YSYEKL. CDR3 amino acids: CASSQVGGSYNEQFF. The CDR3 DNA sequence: TGCGCCAGCAGCCAGGTTGGGGGTTCCTACAATGAGCAGTTCTTC.

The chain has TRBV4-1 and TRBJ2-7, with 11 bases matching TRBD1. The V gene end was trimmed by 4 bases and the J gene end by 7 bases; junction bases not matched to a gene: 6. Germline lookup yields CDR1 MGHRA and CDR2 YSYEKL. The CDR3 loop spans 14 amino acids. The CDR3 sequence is CASSPGQGAWEQYF. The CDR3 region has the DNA TGCGCCAGCAGCCCTGGACAGGGGGCGTGGGAGCAGTACTTC.

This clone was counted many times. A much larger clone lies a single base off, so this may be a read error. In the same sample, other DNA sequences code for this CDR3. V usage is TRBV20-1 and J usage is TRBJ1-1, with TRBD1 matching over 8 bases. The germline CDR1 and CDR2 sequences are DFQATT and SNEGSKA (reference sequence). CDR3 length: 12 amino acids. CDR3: CSARTGDTEAFF. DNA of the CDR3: TGCAGTGCTAGGACAGGGGACACTGAAGCTTTCTTC.

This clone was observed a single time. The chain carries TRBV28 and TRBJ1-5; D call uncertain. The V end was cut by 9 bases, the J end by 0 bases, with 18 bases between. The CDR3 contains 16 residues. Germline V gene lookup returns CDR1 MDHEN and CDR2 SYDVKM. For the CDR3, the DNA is TGTGCCAGGAGTCAGAAACGGACGTATAGCAATCAGCCCCAGCATTTT. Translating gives CARSQKRTYSNQPQHF. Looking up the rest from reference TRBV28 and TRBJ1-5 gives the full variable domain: DVKVTQSSRYLVKRTGEKVFLECVQDMDHENMFWYRQDPGLGLRLIYFSYDVKMKEKGDIPEGYSVSREKKERFSLILESASTNQTSMYLCARSQKRTYSNQPQHFGDGTRLSIL.

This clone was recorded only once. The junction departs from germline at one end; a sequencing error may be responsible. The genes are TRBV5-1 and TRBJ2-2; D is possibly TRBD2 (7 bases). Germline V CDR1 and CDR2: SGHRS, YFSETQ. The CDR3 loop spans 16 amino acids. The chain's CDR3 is CASILLGGPGTGELFF. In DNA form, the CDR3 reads TGCGCCAGCATCTTGCTCGGGGGGCCGGGAACCGGGGAGCTGTTTTTT.

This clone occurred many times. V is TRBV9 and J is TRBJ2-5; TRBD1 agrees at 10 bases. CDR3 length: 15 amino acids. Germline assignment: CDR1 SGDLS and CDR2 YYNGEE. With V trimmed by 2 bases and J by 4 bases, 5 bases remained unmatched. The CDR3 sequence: CASSVGTGVGETQYF. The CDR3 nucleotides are TGTGCCAGCAGCGTCGGGACAGGGGTAGGAGAGACCCAGTACTTC.

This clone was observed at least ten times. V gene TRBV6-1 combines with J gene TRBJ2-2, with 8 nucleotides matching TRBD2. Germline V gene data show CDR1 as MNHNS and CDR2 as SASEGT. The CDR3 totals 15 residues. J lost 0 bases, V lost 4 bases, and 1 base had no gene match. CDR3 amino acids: CASSVGLANTGELFF. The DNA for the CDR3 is TGTGCCAGCAGTGTGGGACTAGCGAACACCGGGGAGCTGTTTTTT.

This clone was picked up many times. The CDR3 bases are TGTGCCTGGAGTGGCGCCGGCTCCTATAATTCACCCCTCCACTTT. Translation: CAWSGAGSYNSPLHF. The V call is TRBV30, the J call TRBJ1-6; no definite D call. The length of the CDR3 is 15 residues. Germline V gene data show CDR1 as GTSNPN and CDR2 as SVGIG (reference sequence). The V end was cut by 1 base, the J end by 0 bases, with 7 bases between. The full variable domain, in which reference TRBV30 and TRBJ1-6 provide the parts outside the CDR3, is SQTIHQWPATLVQPVGSPLSLECTVEGTSNPNLYWYRQAAGRGLQLLFYSVGIGQISSEVPQNLSASRPQDRQFILSSKKLLLSDSGFYLCAWSGAGSYNSPLHFGNGTRLTVT.

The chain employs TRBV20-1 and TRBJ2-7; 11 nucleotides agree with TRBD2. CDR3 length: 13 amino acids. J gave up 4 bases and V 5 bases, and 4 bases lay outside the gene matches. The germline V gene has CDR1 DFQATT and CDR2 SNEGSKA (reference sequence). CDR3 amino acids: CSAGTSGRYEQYF. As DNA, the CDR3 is TGCAGTGCTGGTACTAGCGGGAGATACGAGCAGTACTTC.

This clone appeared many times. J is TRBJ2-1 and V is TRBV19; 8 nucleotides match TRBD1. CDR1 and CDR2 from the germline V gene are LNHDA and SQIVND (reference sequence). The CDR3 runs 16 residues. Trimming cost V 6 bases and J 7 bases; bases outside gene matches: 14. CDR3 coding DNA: TGTGCCAGTAGCCCTACCCCGGGACAGGCGATAAATGAGCAGTTCTTC. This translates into CASSPTPGQAINEQFF. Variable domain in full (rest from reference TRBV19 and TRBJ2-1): DGGITQSPKYLFRKEGQNVTLSCEQNLNHDAMYWYRQDPGQGLRLIYYSQIVNDFQKGDIAEGYSVSREKKESFPLTVTSAQKNPTAFYLCASSPTPGQAINEQFFGPGTRLTVL.

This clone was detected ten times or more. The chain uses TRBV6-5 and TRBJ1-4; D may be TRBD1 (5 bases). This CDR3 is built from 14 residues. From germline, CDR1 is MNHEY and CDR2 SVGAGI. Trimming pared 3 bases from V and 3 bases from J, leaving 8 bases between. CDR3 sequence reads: CASSYGTSNEKLFF. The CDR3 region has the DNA TGTGCCAGCAGTTATGGGACGTCTAATGAAAAACTGTTTTTT.

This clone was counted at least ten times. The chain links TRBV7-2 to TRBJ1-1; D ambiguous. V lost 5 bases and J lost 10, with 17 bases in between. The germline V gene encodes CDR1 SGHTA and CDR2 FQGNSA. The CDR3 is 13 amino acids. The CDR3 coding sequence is TGTGCCAGCAGCGCCCCCCGGTGGGAGGGAGCTTTCTTT. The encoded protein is CASSAPRWEGAFF.